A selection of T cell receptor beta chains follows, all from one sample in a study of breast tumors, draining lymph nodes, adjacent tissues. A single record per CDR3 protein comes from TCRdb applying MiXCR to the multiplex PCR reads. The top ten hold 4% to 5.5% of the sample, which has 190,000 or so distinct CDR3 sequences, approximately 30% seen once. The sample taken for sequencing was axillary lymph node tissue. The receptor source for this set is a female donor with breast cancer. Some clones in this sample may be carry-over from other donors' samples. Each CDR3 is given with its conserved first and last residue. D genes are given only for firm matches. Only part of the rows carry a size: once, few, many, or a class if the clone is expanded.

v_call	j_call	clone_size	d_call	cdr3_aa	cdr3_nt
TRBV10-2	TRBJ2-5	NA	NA	CASTDGANQETQYF	TGCGCCAGCACCGACGGGGCTAACCAAGAGACCCAGTACTTC
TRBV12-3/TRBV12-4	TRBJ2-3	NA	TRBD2	CASSLIMRGATDTQYF	TGTGCCAGCAGTTTAATTATGCGGGGGGCCACAGATACGCAGTATTTT
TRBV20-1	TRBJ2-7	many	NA	CSAGYRGMEEQYF	TGCAGTGCTGGATACCGGGGGATGGAGGAGCAGTACTTC
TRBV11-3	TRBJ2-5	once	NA	CASSALGPVETQYF	TGTGCCAGCAGCGCCCTGGGACCCGTGGAGACCCAGTACTTC
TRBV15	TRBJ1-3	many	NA	CATTNRESPGNTIYF	TGTGCCACCACGAACCGTGAAAGTCCTGGAAACACCATATATTTT
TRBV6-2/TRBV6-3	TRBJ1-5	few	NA	CASRPWAESSNQPQHF	TGTGCCAGCAGGCCTTGGGCAGAATCTAGCAATCAGCCCCAGCATTTT
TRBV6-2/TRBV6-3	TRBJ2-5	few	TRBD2	CATHHGSGKYF	TGTGCCACCCACCATGGTAGCGGGAAGTACTTC
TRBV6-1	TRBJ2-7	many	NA	CASSESFSHEQYF	TGTGCCAGCAGTGAGAGCTTTTCCCACGAGCAGTACTTC
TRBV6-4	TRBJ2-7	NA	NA	CAEAYDSYEQYF	TGTGCCGAGGCCTACGATAGCTACGAGCAGTACTTC
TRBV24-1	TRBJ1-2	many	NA	CATSAGTQGIGYTF	TGTGCCACCAGTGCCGGGACCCAGGGGATCGGCTACACCTTC
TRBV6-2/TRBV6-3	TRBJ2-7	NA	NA	CASSSYKAGPYEQYF	TGTGCCAGCAGTTCATACAAGGCCGGCCCCTACGAGCAGTACTTC
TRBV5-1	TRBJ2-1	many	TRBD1	CASSSGQGAYNEQFF	TGCGCCAGCAGCTCGGGACAGGGGGCTTACAATGAGCAGTTCTTC
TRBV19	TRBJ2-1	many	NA	CASSMGRGSSYNEQFF	TGTGCCAGTAGTATGGGTCGGGGGAGCTCCTACAATGAGCAGTTCTTC
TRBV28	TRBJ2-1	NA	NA	CASSPRRGYNEQFF	TGTGCCAGCAGTCCCCGGAGGGGTTACAATGAGCAGTTCTTC
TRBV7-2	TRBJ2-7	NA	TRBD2	CASSPQSGRAMEQYF	TGTGCCAGCAGCCCCCAAAGCGGGAGGGCGATGGAGCAGTACTTC
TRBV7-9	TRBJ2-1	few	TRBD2	CANSLGRVSGRDEQFF	TGTGCCAACAGCTTAGGGAGAGTGAGCGGGAGGGATGAGCAGTTCTTC
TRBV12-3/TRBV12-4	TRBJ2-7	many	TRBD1	CASSFDRVYEQYF	TGTGCCAGCAGTTTCGACAGGGTCTACGAGCAGTACTTC